The next 13 T cell receptor beta chains were all read from a single sample in a study of beta chain features in type 1 diabetes. General study points: Significant though moderate, a shortening of TCRB CDR3s appeared in all four CD4+ subsets of Type 1 diabetes patients.

Expressed TCRB transcripts were sequenced after all isolated RNA was converted to cDNA. Assay used: immunoSEQ multiplex PCR; TCRdb lists only in-frame clones, some missing. The table lists more than 250,000 clones, 24% of them singletons, with around 0.012% in the top ten. No antigen has been assigned to these receptors. Sequencing was done on a sample of naive CD4+ T cells from blood. Source of these receptors: a woman aged 25 to 45 with type 1 diabetes.

This chain uses TRBV12-5 with TRBJ2-3, with 8 bases fitting TRBD2. V was clipped by 4 bases and J by 2 bases; unmatched bases: 5. Germline CDR1 and CDR2: LGHNT and FRNRAP. The CDR3 is 15 residues long. The CDR3 DNA is TGTGCTAGTGGTTCAGCGGGAGTGGCCACAGATACGCAGTATTTT. It yields the protein CASGSAGVATDTQYF.

This clone has more than one count but fewer than ten. The rearrangement joins TRBV7-3 to TRBJ2-5; tentative D call: TRBD2 (5 bases). Germline CDR1 is SGHTA and CDR2 is FQGTGA. The CDR3 runs to 15 residues. Trimming removed 5 bases from V and 5 bases from J, with 18 bases in between. CDR3 DNA: TGTGCCAGCAGCCAGGCCGGTTCAACGGGGGAGACCCAGTACTTC. Amino acids: CASSQAGSTGETQYF.

This clone was found a few times. The chain combines TRBV29-1 with TRBJ2-2, with 8 bases aligning to TRBD2. Trimming at V came to 1 base and at J to 3 bases, leaving 10 bases not matched to a gene. Per the germline V gene, CDR1 is SQVTM and CDR2 is ANQGSEA. This CDR3 is built from 17 residues. CDR3 amino acids: CSVEVRTGGPYTGELFF. In nucleotides, the CDR3 is TGCAGCGTTGAAGTACGAACGGGAGGGCCGTACACCGGGGAGCTGTTTTTT.

This clone has just a few counts. This chain uses TRBV30 with TRBJ2-7; TRBD2 agrees at 7 bases. V shed 2 bases, J shed 2 bases, and the junction held 3 bases outside the gene matches. CDR3 size: 13 residues. CDR1 and CDR2 (germline): GTSNPN, SVGIG (reference sequence). CDR3 sequence reads: CAWSRGLTYEQYF. DNA for the CDR3: TGTGCCTGGAGTAGGGGACTAACCTACGAGCAGTACTTC.

This clone was detected only a few times. The gene calls are TRBV6-1 and TRBJ1-5, with TRBD1 identical over 8 bases. Trimming at V came to 8 bases and at J to 4 bases, leaving 7 bases not matched to a gene. The CDR3 runs to 14 residues. In germline, CDR1 is MNHNS, CDR2 SASEGT. The CDR3 DNA follows: TGTGCCAGCGTTCAGGGGGCCAATAATCAGCCCCAGCATTTT. Encoded protein: CASVQGANNQPQHF.

A few counts support this clone. V gene TRBV7-3 combines with J gene TRBJ2-1, with 8 bases aligning to TRBD2. Trimming took 3 bases from V and 3 from J; bases not matched to a gene: 4. Germline V gene sequence: CDR1 SGHTA, CDR2 FQGTGA. The CDR3 totals 15 residues. The CDR3 sequence is CASSFRLAGYNEQFF. CDR3 bases: TGTGCCAGCAGCTTTCGGCTAGCGGGCTACAATGAGCAGTTCTTC.

The chain recombines TRBV2 with TRBJ2-7; D is perhaps TRBD2 (6 bases). The germline V gene encodes CDR1 SNHLY and CDR2 FYNNEI. Deletions cut 6 bases from V and 0 bases from J, with 15 bases between. This CDR3 region has 15 residues. The CDR3 DNA sequence: TGTGCCAGCAGCTCTCTCGGGGGTCTCTCCTACGAGCAGTACTTC. Encoded protein: CASSSLGGLSYEQYF.

The genes are TRBV2 and TRBJ2-1; possibly TRBD2 for D (6 bases). The CDR3 is 13 residues long. The germline CDR1 and CDR2 sequences are SNHLY and FYNNEI. Between the trimmed V and J ends, which lost 5 bases and 12 bases, there was a span of 17 bases. CDR3 protein: CASSSRVEGWQFF. DNA of the CDR3: TGTGCCAGCAGTTCCCGGGTGGAGGGGTGGCAGTTCTTC.

The DNA for the CDR3 is TGTGCCAGCACCGGGACAGCTAGGAGCTATGGCTACACCTTC. It specifies CASTGTARSYGYTF. This chain uses TRBV6-6 with TRBJ1-2; 7 bases fit TRBD1. Germline V gene sequence: CDR1 MNHNY, CDR2 SVGAGI (reference sequence). The CDR3 is 14 residues long. Trimming removed 7 bases from V and 4 bases from J; junction bases left unmatched: 9.

This rearrangement joins TRBV7-8 to TRBJ1-1; unclear D gene. CDR1 is SGHVS, CDR2 FQNEAQ, per germline. The CDR3 spans 17 residues. Trimming removed 6 bases from V and 7 bases from J, with 27 bases in between. The CDR3 coding sequence is TGTGCCAGCAGGCCCTCAAAACCGGTCGGTTTATCAATTGAAGCTTTCTTT. This translates into CASRPSKPVGLSIEAFF.

This clone was recorded a few times. CDR3 nucleotide sequence: TGTGCCAGCAGCTTAGTTTCGGGCGGGGAGACCCAGTACTTC. Translated: CASSLVSGGETQYF. The V and J genes are TRBV7-2 and TRBJ2-5; a weak D match, TRBD2 (5 bases). Trimming took 1 base from V and 5 from J, leaving 11 bases between them. Germline CDR1 SGHTA, CDR2 FQGNSA. The CDR3 is made up of 14 amino acids.

This rearrangement joins TRBV10-3 to TRBJ2-5, with 10 bases that match TRBD2. The V gene end was trimmed by 3 bases and the J gene end by 5 bases; junction bases not matched to a gene: 9. CDR3 size: 16 residues. The germline CDR1 and CDR2 sequences are ENHRY and SYGVKD. Written as DNA, the CDR3 is TGTGCCATCAGTGATCAACTCCTAGCGGGAGAGGAGACCCAGTACTTC. It is translated as CAISDQLLAGEETQYF.

There are a few counts of this clone. CDR3 protein: CAWSDRASYSNQPQHF. In nucleotides, the CDR3 is TGTGCCTGGAGTGACAGGGCTTCGTATAGCAATCAGCCCCAGCATTTT. The rearrangement uses TRBV30 and TRBJ1-5; the D gene is possibly TRBD1 (6 bases). CDR3 length: 16 amino acids. V gave up 1 base and J gave up 0 bases, with 13 bases separating them. CDR1 is GTSNPN, CDR2 SVGIG, per germline (reference sequence).